This entry lists 13 T cell receptor beta chains sequenced from one sample in a study of blood T cell repertoires in COVID-19. TCRdb keeps only in-frame clones here, not all; method: immunoSEQ multiplex PCR. The top ten hold around 2.3% of the sample, which has 250,000 or so clones, around 90% seen once. The sequenced sample was peripheral blood. The receptors originated from a woman in her fifties or sixties with COVID-19, enrolled during active disease.

The rearrangement uses TRBV7-8 and TRBJ1-2; D gene ambiguous. This CDR3 comprises 14 residues. CDR1 and CDR2 (germline): SGHVS, FQNEAQ. The V end was cut by 3 bases, the J end by 1 base, with 9 bases between. CDR3 DNA: TGTGCCAGCAGCTTTCTAGTCTATAACTATGGCTACACCTTC. Residues: CASSFLVYNYGYTF.

This clone was detected once. This rearrangement joins TRBV7-2 to TRBJ1-2; 7 nucleotides line up with TRBD1. There are 14 residues in the CDR3. CDR1 and CDR2 from the germline V gene are SGHTA and FQGNSA. The junction had 5 bases not matched to a gene; V was cut back by 2 bases and J by 5 bases. The CDR3: CASSLPGTVYGYTF. The DNA for the CDR3 is TGTGCCAGCAGCTTACCCGGGACAGTTTATGGCTACACCTTC.

The chain carries TRBV15 and TRBJ2-1; D possibly corresponds to TRBD1 (6 bases). With 5 bases removed from V and 4 bases from J, the gap between germline ends came to 15 bases. The CDR3 loop spans 15 amino acids. Germline V gene data show CDR1 as LNHNV and CDR2 as YYDKDF (reference sequence). The CDR3 spells CATSETGTTYNEQFF. The CDR3 DNA reads TGTGCCACCAGCGAGACTGGGACAACTTACAATGAGCAGTTCTTC.

The genes are TRBV3-1 (or the pseudogene TRBV3-2) and TRBJ1-1; possibly TRBD1 for D (5 bases). CDR3 length equals 14 residues. The V gene lost 2 bases and the J gene lost 3 bases, with 10 bases spanning the gap. Germline assignment: CDR1 LGHDT and CDR2 YNNKEL (reference sequence). CDR3 in amino acids: CASSQSLRDTEAFF. The CDR3 coding sequence is TGTGCCAGCAGCCAATCCCTCAGGGACACTGAAGCTTTCTTT.

The chain links TRBV18 to TRBJ1-5; 7 positions match TRBD1. Germline trimming cut 4 bases from V and 2 bases from J; bases unmatched to any gene: 5. This CDR3 spans 15 amino acids. Germline V CDR1 and CDR2: KGHSH, LQKENI. Written as DNA, the CDR3 is TGTGCCAGCTCACTACCCGGGACAGGCAATCAGCCCCAGCATTTT. It is translated as CASSLPGTGNQPQHF. Together with reference TRBV18 and TRBJ1-5, the CDR3 gives the full variable domain: NAGVMQNPRHLVRRRGQEARLRCSPMKGHSHVYWYRQLPEEGLKFMVYLQKENIIDESGMPKERFSAEFPKEGPSILRIQQVVRGDSAAYFCASSLPGTGNQPQHFGDGTRLSIL.

The chain links TRBV11-2 to TRBJ2-1; no clear D. CDR1 SGHAT and CDR2 FQNNGV come from the germline V gene. This CDR3 is built from 14 residues. With 1 base removed from V and 5 bases from J, the gap between germline ends came to 9 bases. The CDR3 nucleotides are TGTGCCAGCAGCTTAGGAGTCCTCCACAATGAGCAGTTCTTC. Protein sequence: CASSLGVLHNEQFF.

The genes are TRBV5-1 and TRBJ2-3; 9 bases agree with TRBD2. This CDR3 is built from 16 residues. Germline lookup yields CDR1 SGHRS and CDR2 YFSETQ. V gave up 4 bases and J gave up 4 bases; unmatched junction bases: 10. CDR3 loop: CASSGGGGGAADTQYF. The CDR3 bases are TGCGCCAGCAGCGGCGGTGGCGGGGGGGCCGCAGATACGCAGTATTTT.

Here the CDR3 DNA reads TGTGCCATCACAGCAGGGGGCGGAGAAAAACTGTTTTTT. Protein sequence: CAITAGGGEKLFF. The rearrangement uses TRBV10-3 and TRBJ1-4, with 8 nucleotides matching TRBD1. Germline V gives CDR1 ENHRY, CDR2 SYGVKD. The CDR3 is 13 amino acids. V trimming: 7 bases; J trimming: 8 bases; junction bases outside the gene matches: 6.

The chain combines TRBV7-2 with TRBJ1-1; TRBD1 might be the D (5 bases). V dropped 0 bases and J dropped 5 bases, with 13 bases sitting between them. The germline CDR1 and CDR2 sequences are SGHTA and FQGNSA. This CDR3 comprises 15 residues. CDR3 DNA sequence: TGTGCCAGCAGCTTAGCCTGGGCAGGGACTACTGAAGCTTTCTTT. Protein product: CASSLAWAGTTEAFF. Full variable domain (rest looked up from reference TRBV7-2 and TRBJ1-1): GAGVSQSPSNKVTEKGKDVELRCDPISGHTALYWYRQSLGQGLEFLIYFQGNSAPDKSGLPSDRFSAERTGGSVSTLTIQRTQQEDSAVYLCASSLAWAGTTEAFFGQGTRLTVV.

The count of this clone is one. The chain couples TRBV13 to TRBJ1-5; D is possibly TRBD1 (5 bases). This CDR3 region has 14 residues. Germline CDR1 and CDR2: PRHDT and FYEKMQ (reference sequence). Trimming cost V 5 bases and J 7 bases, with 15 bases left between them. CDR3 coding DNA: TGTGCCAGCAGCCGTAGACAGTCAGGACAGCCCCAGCATTTT. It translates to CASSRRQSGQPQHF.

The rearrangement uses TRBV6-1 and TRBJ2-3; no clear D gene. This CDR3 has 15 amino acids. Trimming removed 1 base at V and 2 bases at J, with 10 bases between. Germline V gene lookup returns CDR1 MNHNS and CDR2 SASEGT. CDR3 region: CASSEGRWATDTQYF. CDR3 coding DNA: TGTGCCAGCAGTGAAGGCCGGTGGGCCACAGATACGCAGTATTTT.

Note on this clone: The sample holds other DNA sequences that translate to the same CDR3. The J gene is TRBJ2-5, the V gene TRBV5-1; D ambiguous. Germline V CDR1 and CDR2: SGHRS, YFSETQ. V was pared by 0 bases and J by 4 bases, with 7 bases between. CDR3 length: 13 residues. Here the CDR3 DNA reads TGCGCCAGCAGCTTGGGGGCTGGAGAGACCCAGTACTTC. Translating gives CASSLGAGETQYF.

The chain is built from TRBV4-1 and TRBJ2-7, with a possible D match to TRBD2 (5 bases). The CDR3 extends over 14 amino acids. Trimming took 1 base from V and 4 from J, leaving 11 bases between them. Germline values: CDR1 MGHRA, CDR2 YSYEKL. The CDR3 bases are TGCGCCAGCAGCCAAGCCGGACGGGATTACGAGCAGTACTTC. It encodes CASSQAGRDYEQYF.